This T cell receptor beta chain comes out of a study of blood T cell repertoires in COVID-19. About the study: Spain, Italy and the United States supplied samples that represented acute and convalescent COVID-19. T cells, B-cell-depleted T cells, or PBMCs supplied cDNA or gDNA.

Trimming removed 6 bases from V and 5 bases from J; junction bases left unmatched: 3. Per the germline V gene, CDR1 is MDHEN and CDR2 is SYDVKM. CDR3 length: 12 residues. Authors' analysis steps: Reference gene primers were amplified, and this amplification served to estimate nucleated cell counts. Profiled with immunoSEQ multiplex PCR; TCRdb holds only in-frame clones, not every one. V, J and clone size are those of that table, while D and trimming were read from the DNA. Counted here are about 260,000 clones, about 87% occurring once; the ten biggest clones make up about 2.5%. Specimen: peripheral blood. This receptor was taken from a woman aged 50 to 65 with acute or convalescent COVID-19. The genes are TRBV28 and TRBJ1-2; TRBD1 matches at 7 bases. This chain's CDR3 is CASSSQGYGYTF. CDR3 DNA: TGTGCCAGCAGCTCACAGGGGTATGGCTACACCTTC.